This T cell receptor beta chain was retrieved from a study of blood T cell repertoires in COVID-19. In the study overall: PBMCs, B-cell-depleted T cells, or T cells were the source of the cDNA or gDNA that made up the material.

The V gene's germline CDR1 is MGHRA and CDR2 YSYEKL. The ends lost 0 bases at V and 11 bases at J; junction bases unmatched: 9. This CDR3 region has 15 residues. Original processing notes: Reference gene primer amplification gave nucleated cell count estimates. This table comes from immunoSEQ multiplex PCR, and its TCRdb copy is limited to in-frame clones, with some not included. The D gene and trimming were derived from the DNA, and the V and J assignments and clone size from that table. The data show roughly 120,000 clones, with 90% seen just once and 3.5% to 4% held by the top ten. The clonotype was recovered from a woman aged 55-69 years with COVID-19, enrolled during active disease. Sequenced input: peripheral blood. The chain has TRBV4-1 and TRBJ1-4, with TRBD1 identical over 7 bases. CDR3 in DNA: TGCGCCAGCAGCCAAGATAACAGGCCCAGGGGGAAACTGTTTTTT. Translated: CASSQDNRPRGKLFF.